The next 5 T cell receptor beta chains were all read from a single sample in a study of CD8 T cells in Susac syndrome. RNA in amounts of roughly 0.5 to 1 ug was reverse transcribed with random hexamers. TCRdb reprocessed the immunoSEQ multiplex PCR reads via MiXCR and lists one record per CDR3 protein. The data contain around 200,000 distinct CDR3 sequences, about 93% of them seen just once; the ten biggest clones take up approximately 0.099%. Sequencing input: CD4+ T cells from PBMCs. These receptors all stem from a human donor with Susac syndrome.

The chain links TRBV24-1 to TRBJ2-5; no clear D gene. The ends were cut back, 4 bases at V and 5 bases at J, with 7 bases in the middle. Germline V gene lookup returns CDR1 KGHDR and CDR2 SFDVKD. The CDR3 extends over 12 amino acids. The CDR3 loop is CATSDPGETQYF. CDR3 sequence (DNA): TGTGCCACCAGTGACCCCGGGGAGACCCAGTACTTC.

The rearrangement uses TRBV20-1 and TRBJ2-3, with 8 bases that match TRBD2. Germline V gives CDR1 DFQATT, CDR2 SNEGSKA (reference sequence). Trimming cost V 5 bases and J 4 bases; bases outside gene matches: 5. This CDR3 spans 13 amino acids. CDR3 DNA sequence: TGCAGTGCTTTGTCAGCGGGAGCAGATACGCAGTATTTT. Its translation is CSALSAGADTQYF.

V usage is TRBV18 and J usage is TRBJ1-4; possibly TRBD1 for D (6 bases). V was clipped by 1 base and J by 8 bases, with 11 bases between them. The CDR3 sequence is 14 residues long. Germline CDR1 reads KGHSH; CDR2 reads LQKENI. CDR3 nucleotide sequence: TGTGCCAGCTCACCACGGGAAGGGGGAGAAAAACTGTTTTTT. Translated, it gives CASSPREGGEKLFF. Drawing the rest from reference TRBV18 and TRBJ1-4, the complete variable domain is NAGVMQNPRHLVRRRGQEARLRCSPMKGHSHVYWYRQLPEEGLKFMVYLQKENIIDESGMPKERFSAEFPKEGPSILRIQQVVRGDSAAYFCASSPREGGEKLFFGSGTQLSVL.

The V gene is TRBV7-2, the J gene TRBJ2-1; weak D call: TRBD2 (6 bases). The germline V gene encodes CDR1 SGHTA and CDR2 FQGNSA. The CDR3 extends over 16 amino acids. V gave up 1 base and J gave up 3 bases, with 13 bases separating them. The CDR3 sequence: CASSLVLSSVYNEQFF. In DNA, the CDR3 is TGTGCCAGCAGCTTAGTATTGTCTAGCGTCTACAATGAGCAGTTCTTC. Looking up the rest from reference TRBV7-2 and TRBJ2-1 gives the full variable domain: GAGVSQSPSNKVTEKGKDVELRCDPISGHTALYWYRQSLGQGLEFLIYFQGNSAPDKSGLPSDRFSAERTGGSVSTLTIQRTQQEDSAVYLCASSLVLSSVYNEQFFGPGTRLTVL.

The chain combines TRBV20-1 with TRBJ2-1; TRBD2 agrees at 15 bases. Per the germline V gene, CDR1 is DFQATT and CDR2 is SNEGSKA (reference sequence). CDR3 length: 15 residues. Germline trimming cut 5 bases from V and 9 bases from J; bases unmatched to any gene: 8. The CDR3 DNA reads TGCAGTGCTCCTTGGACTAGCGGGGGGGCACGTGAGCAGTTCTTC. Translating gives CSAPWTSGGAREQFF.